Below are 25 T cell receptor beta chains sequenced from a single sample in a study of prognosis after radiotherapy for stage I lung cancer. Multiplex PCR, run in two rounds, amplified TCR beta CDR3 from genomic DNA. Round-one PCR had primers specific to each TRBV and TRBJ gene. TCRdb reprocessed the multiplex PCR reads via MiXCR and lists one record per CDR3 protein. The repertoire holds 15,000 to 20,000 distinct CDR3 sequences, 50% seen once, with roughly 33% in the top ten. Specimen: PBMCs, collected before or after stereotactic body radiation therapy (not recorded which). These receptors came from a donor aged 50 or older with non-small cell lung cancer.

In its sample, this clonotype was seen a few times. Possible read error: a much larger clone is one base away. The rearrangement uses TRBV6-1 and TRBJ2-1; D is possibly TRBD1 (6 bases). The CDR3 consists of 15 residues. Germline assignment: CDR1 MNHNS and CDR2 SASEGT. V shed 8 bases and J shed 6 bases, with 20 bases lying between them. The CDR3 loop reads CASGLLGGVCNEQFF. CDR3 coding DNA: TGTGCCAGCGGGCTATTAGGGGGTGTTTGCAATGAGCAGTTCTTC.

The chain uses TRBV27 and TRBJ2-2, with TRBD1 matching 7 bases. There are 14 residues in the CDR3. With V trimmed by 4 bases and J by 4 bases, 3 bases remained unmatched. CDR1 and CDR2 from the germline V gene are MNHEY and SMNVEV (reference sequence). The CDR3 coding sequence is TGTGCCAGCAGTTCGGGACAGACCACCGGGGAGCTGTTTTTT. This translates into CASSSGQTTGELFF.

This clonotype was seen repeatedly, ten times or more. The chain uses TRBV6-1 and TRBJ2-5, with TRBD1 as a possible D gene (5 bases). Per germline, CDR1 MNHNS and CDR2 SASEGT. The V and J ends lost 8 bases and 7 bases respectively, with 17 bases between them. This CDR3 spans 13 amino acids. Here the CDR3 reads CASGAQSLGTQYF. Here the CDR3 DNA reads TGTGCCAGCGGGGCCCAAAGTCTTGGGACCCAGTACTTC.

Notes on this clonotype: With a much larger clone just one base away, this may be a read error. The conserved phenylalanine or tryptophan is not found at the CDR3 terminus, so this likely reflects a read error. This sequence joins TRBV6-2 or TRBV6-3 and TRBJ2-2; TRBD1 agrees at 7 bases. Per germline, CDR1 MNHEY and CDR2 SVGEGT. The CDR3 covers 13 residues. The CDR3 DNA sequence: TGTGCCAGCAGTTACACAGGGGCCGGGGATCTGTTTCTT. It codes for CASSYTGAGDLFL.

This rearrangement joins TRBV4-1 to TRBJ2-7, with TRBD2 matching over 7 bases. V shed 1 base and J 3 bases; nucleotides not matched to a gene: 3. Germline V gene sequence: CDR1 MGHRA, CDR2 YSYEKL. The CDR3 contains 14 residues. CDR3 residues: CASSQVGGSYEQYF. DNA of the CDR3: TGCGCCAGCAGCCAAGTGGGCGGGAGCTACGAGCAGTACTTC.

In the case of this clonotype: A far larger clone is one base from this, pointing to a likely read error. This rearrangement joins TRBV10-3 to TRBJ1-5; 8 positions match TRBD1. CDR3 length: 15 amino acids. Germline V gene data show CDR1 as ENHRY and CDR2 as SYGVKD. After removal of 10 bases from V and 1 base from J, the junction contained 9 bases not matched to a gene. This chain's CDR3 is CASSPGGVSNQPQHF. CDR3 nucleotide sequence: TGTGCCAGCAGCCCAGGGGGCGTGAGCAATCAGCCCCAGCATTTT.

This clonotype came up many times. The J gene is TRBJ2-7, the V gene TRBV10-2; 10 bases fit TRBD2. From germline, CDR1 is WSHSY and CDR2 SAAADI. Trimming took 3 bases from V and 9 from J; bases not matched to a gene: 11. This CDR3 contains 15 residues. The CDR3 DNA reads TGCGCCAGCAGTGATTGGGAGCGGGAGGGCCCTGGGCAGTACTTC. It translates to CASSDWEREGPGQYF.

The gene calls are TRBV5-1 and TRBJ2-2; D could derive from TRBD1 or TRBD2 (5 bases each). Trimming pared 0 bases from V and 6 bases from J, leaving 15 bases between. Per the germline V gene, CDR1 is SGHRS and CDR2 is YFSETQ. CDR3 length: 16 residues. The CDR3 reads CASSLGGASVSGELFF. In DNA form, the CDR3 reads TGCGCCAGCAGCTTGGGAGGGGCGTCGGTCTCCGGGGAGCTGTTTTTT. The full variable domain, with the rest looked up from reference TRBV5-1 and TRBJ2-2, is KAGVTQTPRYLIKTRGQQVTLSCSPISGHRSVSWYQQTPGQGLQFLFEYFSETQRNKGNFPGRFSGRQFSNSRSEMNVSTLELGDSALYLCASSLGGASVSGELFFGEGSRLTVL.

This clonotype was seen many times. The chain uses TRBV19 and TRBJ1-4; D perhaps matches TRBD1 (6 bases). This CDR3 has 16 amino acids. V gave up 6 bases and J gave up 4 bases, with 18 bases separating them. CDR1 is LNHDA, CDR2 SQIVND, per germline (reference sequence). CDR3 protein: CASSQGQLLLNEKLFF. The CDR3 nucleotides are TGTGCCAGTAGCCAAGGACAGCTATTACTTAATGAAAAACTGTTTTTT.

At least ten counts were recorded for this clonotype. The chain uses TRBV9 and TRBJ1-2; D call uncertain. The CDR3 has 13 amino acids. CDR1 and CDR2 (germline): SGDLS, YYNGEE. V shed 0 bases and J shed 6 bases, with 9 bases lying between them. The CDR3 DNA reads as TGTGCCAGCAGCGTAGGGGAGTCGGATGGCTACACCTTC. Translation: CASSVGESDGYTF.

On this clonotype itself: This sequence may be a read error, since a much larger clone differs from it by one base. The genes are TRBV7-9 and TRBJ2-5; D ambiguous. The CDR3 loop spans 11 amino acids. V shed 7 bases and J shed 1 base, with 4 bases lying between them. The germline V gene encodes CDR1 SEHNR and CDR2 FQNEAQ (reference sequence). The CDR3: CASISQETQYF. CDR3 DNA: TGTGCCAGCATTTCCCAAGAGACCCAGTACTTC.

This clonotype has a count of ten or more. The chain recombines TRBV6-4 with TRBJ2-1; no definite D call. Trimming left V 5 bases short and J 4 bases short, with 15 bases between. Germline loops: CDR1 MRHNA, CDR2 SNTAGT. The CDR3 contains 15 residues. The CDR3 is CASSPEGPLYNEQFF. DNA of the CDR3: TGTGCCAGCAGTCCGGAAGGGCCTCTTTACAATGAGCAGTTCTTC.

This rearrangement joins TRBV28 to TRBJ2-1, with D maybe TRBD2 (7 bases). This CDR3 comprises 13 residues. With 7 bases removed from V and 8 bases from J, the gap between germline ends came to 15 bases. Germline V gives CDR1 MDHEN, CDR2 SYDVKM. This chain's CDR3 is CASTRRGGHEQFF. The CDR3 DNA reads TGTGCCAGCACCCGGAGGGGGGGCCATGAGCAGTTCTTC.

Details on this clonotype: A read error may be the cause here, since a much bigger clone is one base away. The chain couples TRBV28 to TRBJ2-4; 8 nucleotides agree with TRBD1. V dropped 8 bases and J dropped 12; count of bases not matched to a gene: 12. From germline, CDR1 is MDHEN and CDR2 SYDVKM. The CDR3 totals 13 residues. The CDR3 loop reads CASGSPGGYTQYF. The DNA for the CDR3 is TGTGCCAGCGGTTCTCCAGGGGGCTACACTCAGTACTTC. Filled out from reference TRBV28 and TRBJ2-4, the complete variable domain reads DVKVTQSSRYLVKRTGEKVFLECVQDMDHENMFWYRQDPGLGLRLIYFSYDVKMKEKGDIPEGYSVSREKKERFSLILESASTNQTSMYLCASGSPGGYTQYFGAGTRLSVL.

The chain couples TRBV6-2 or TRBV6-3 to TRBJ2-2; 10 nucleotides align to TRBD1. The germline V gene has CDR1 MNHEY and CDR2 SVGEGT. The V and J ends lost 7 bases and 5 bases, in that order; junction bases with no gene match: 7. The CDR3 runs 15 residues. As DNA, the CDR3 is TGTGCCAGCAAACCCGGGACAGGGGAAACCGGGGAGCTGTTTTTT. Its protein is CASKPGTGETGELFF.

This clonotype showed up many times. The chain employs TRBV30 and TRBJ2-5; tentatively, D is TRBD1 (6 bases). The CDR3 has 16 residues. Germline-derived CDR1 and CDR2 are GTSNPN and SVGIG (reference sequence). V gave up 1 base and J gave up 3 bases, with 18 bases separating them. CDR3 in amino acids: CAWSGQGFGREETQYF. Here the CDR3 DNA reads TGTGCCTGGAGTGGGCAGGGGTTTGGTCGGGAAGAGACCCAGTACTTC. Based on the CDR3 plus reference TRBV30 and TRBJ2-5, the full variable domain is SQTIHQWPATLVQPVGSPLSLECTVEGTSNPNLYWYRQAAGRGLQLLFYSVGIGQISSEVPQNLSASRPQDRQFILSSKKLLLSDSGFYLCAWSGQGFGREETQYFGPGTRLLVL.

The V call is TRBV5-1, the J call TRBJ1-2, with 10 bases lining up with TRBD1. V gave up 1 base and J gave up 8 bases; unmatched junction bases: 8. CDR3 size: 15 residues. From germline, CDR1 is SGHRS and CDR2 YFSETQ. CDR3 sequence reads: CASSLRGQGREGYTF. In nucleotides, the CDR3 is TGCGCCAGCAGCTTGAGGGGACAGGGGAGAGAAGGCTACACCTTC. Looking up the rest from reference TRBV5-1 and TRBJ1-2 gives the full variable domain: KAGVTQTPRYLIKTRGQQVTLSCSPISGHRSVSWYQQTPGQGLQFLFEYFSETQRNKGNFPGRFSGRQFSNSRSEMNVSTLELGDSALYLCASSLRGQGREGYTFGSGTRLTVV.

This clonotype was detected ten times or more. This sequence joins TRBV5-1 and TRBJ2-7; 9 bases fit TRBD1. Germline CDR1 reads SGHRS; CDR2 reads YFSETQ. The V and J ends lost 5 bases and 6 bases, in that order; junction bases with no gene match: 6. The CDR3 runs to 13 residues. The CDR3 loop is CASSSGQGTEQYF. CDR3 DNA sequence: TGCGCCAGCAGTTCGGGACAGGGTACCGAGCAGTACTTC.

Comments on this clonotype: The junction does not match germline at one end; this may be a read error. The CDR3 is CATSGGGANEWYEQFF. The CDR3 nucleotides read TGTGCCACCAGTGGAGGGGGGGCCAATGAATGGTATGAGCAGTTTTTC. This chain links TRBV24-1 with TRBJ2-1; the D gene is possibly TRBD2 (7 bases). Looked up from germline, CDR1 is KGHDR and CDR2 is SFDVKD. This CDR3 spans 16 amino acids.

At least ten counts were recorded for this clonotype. This chain links TRBV5-4 with TRBJ2-7, with TRBD2 identical over 8 bases. Trimming took 4 bases from V and 1 from J; bases not matched to a gene: 7. This CDR3 has 15 amino acids. Germline V CDR1 and CDR2: SGHNT, YYREEE (reference sequence). CDR3 region: CASSGVREGSYEQYF. The DNA for the CDR3 is TGTGCCAGCAGCGGGGTTCGGGAGGGATCCTACGAGCAGTACTTC.

This clonotype is termed medium-sized. V and J are TRBV20-1 and TRBJ1-5; D gene unclear. This CDR3 is 16 amino acids long. The V end was cut by 0 bases, the J end by 0 bases, with 12 bases between. Germline loops: CDR1 DFQATT, CDR2 SNEGSKA (reference sequence). The CDR3 DNA reads as TGCAGTGCTAGAGACGGGATTGAGGATAGCAATCAGCCCCAGCATTTT. This gives the protein CSARDGIEDSNQPQHF.

This clonotype was found many times. The chain has TRBV7-3 and TRBJ2-5; D possibly corresponds to TRBD2 (6 bases). The CDR3 has 14 amino acids. Between the trimmed V and J ends, which lost 0 bases and 4 bases, there was a span of 9 bases. Germline V CDR1 and CDR2: SGHTA, FQGTGA. The DNA of the CDR3 is TGTGCCAGCAGCTTAACTAGCGGATCAGAGACCCAGTACTTC. Its protein product is CASSLTSGSETQYF.

This clonotype came up once. The chain is built from TRBV6-2 or TRBV6-3 and TRBJ2-7, with 7 nucleotides matching TRBD2. The germline gives CDR1 MNHEY, CDR2 SVGEGT. This CDR3 comprises 16 residues. Trimming took 5 bases from V and 2 from J; bases not matched to a gene: 12. CDR3 residues: CASSPGWSGTTYEQYF. DNA of the CDR3: TGTGCCAGCAGTCCCGGGTGGAGCGGGACCACCTACGAGCAGTACTTC.

This clonotype was picked up many times. V and J are TRBV5-1 and TRBJ2-1; D assignment may be TRBD1 or TRBD2 (5 bases each). V was trimmed by 4 bases and J by 0 bases, leaving 14 bases between them. Germline CDR1 is SGHRS and CDR2 is YFSETQ. The CDR3 has 16 residues. In nucleotides, the CDR3 is TGCGCCAGCAGCAGGGACGTAGCGAGCTCCTACAATGAGCAGTTCTTC. Translated, it gives CASSRDVASSYNEQFF.

This clonotype came up many times. V usage is TRBV6-9 and J usage is TRBJ1-6; D is possibly TRBD1 (5 bases). Germline CDR1 MNHGY, CDR2 SVAAGI. The CDR3 covers 17 residues. The V end lost 3 bases, the J end lost 10 bases, and 22 bases lay between the germline ends. The CDR3 DNA sequence: TGTGCCAGCAGTTACACCGATTGGGGGGAAGTTAACTCACCCCTCCACTTT. This sequence encodes CASSYTDWGEVNSPLHF.